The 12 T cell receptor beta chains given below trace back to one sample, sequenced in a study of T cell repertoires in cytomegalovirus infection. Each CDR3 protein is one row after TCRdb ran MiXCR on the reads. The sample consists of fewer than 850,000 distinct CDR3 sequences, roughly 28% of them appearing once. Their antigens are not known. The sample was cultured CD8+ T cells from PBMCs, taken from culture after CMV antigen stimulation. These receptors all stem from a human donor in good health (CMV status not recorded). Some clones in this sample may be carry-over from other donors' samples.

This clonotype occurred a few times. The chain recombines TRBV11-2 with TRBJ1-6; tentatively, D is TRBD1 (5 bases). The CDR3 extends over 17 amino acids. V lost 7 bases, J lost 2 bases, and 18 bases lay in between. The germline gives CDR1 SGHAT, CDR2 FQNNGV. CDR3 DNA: TGTGCCAGCACCCTGCGGGGGGACGCCACCTATAATTCACCCCTCCACTTT. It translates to CASTLRGDATYNSPLHF.

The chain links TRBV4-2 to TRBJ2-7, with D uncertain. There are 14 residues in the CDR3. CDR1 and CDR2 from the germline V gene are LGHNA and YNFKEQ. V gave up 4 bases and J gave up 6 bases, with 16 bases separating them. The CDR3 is CASSPESNGPEQYF. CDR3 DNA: TGTGCCAGCAGCCCGGAGTCGAACGGACCCGAGCAGTACTTC.

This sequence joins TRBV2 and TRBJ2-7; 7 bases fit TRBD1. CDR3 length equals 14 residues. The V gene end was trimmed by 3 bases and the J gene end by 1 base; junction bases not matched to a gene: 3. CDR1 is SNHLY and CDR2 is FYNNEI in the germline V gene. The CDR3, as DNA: TGTGCCAGCAGTGATCGGGACAGATCCTACGAGCAGTACTTC. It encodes CASSDRDRSYEQYF. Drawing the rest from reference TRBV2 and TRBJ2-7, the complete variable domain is EPEVTQTPSHQVTQMGQEVILRCVPISNHLYFYWYRQILGQKVEFLVSFYNNEISEKSEIFDDQFSVERPDGSNFTLKIRSTKLEDSAMYFCASSDRDRSYEQYFGPGTRLTVT.

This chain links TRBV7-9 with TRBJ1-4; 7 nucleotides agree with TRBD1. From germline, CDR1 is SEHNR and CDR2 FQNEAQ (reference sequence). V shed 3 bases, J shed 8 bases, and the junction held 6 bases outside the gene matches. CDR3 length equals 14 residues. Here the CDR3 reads CASSFSGQWEKLFF. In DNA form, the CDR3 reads TGTGCCAGCAGCTTTTCGGGACAGTGGGAAAAACTGTTTTTT.

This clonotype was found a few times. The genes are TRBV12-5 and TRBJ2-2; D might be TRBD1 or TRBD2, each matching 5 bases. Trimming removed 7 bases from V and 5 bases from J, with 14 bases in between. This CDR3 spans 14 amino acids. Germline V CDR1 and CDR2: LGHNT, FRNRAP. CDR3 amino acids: CASAGLRETGELFF. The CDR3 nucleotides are TGTGCTAGTGCGGGGCTAAGGGAAACCGGGGAGCTGTTTTTT.

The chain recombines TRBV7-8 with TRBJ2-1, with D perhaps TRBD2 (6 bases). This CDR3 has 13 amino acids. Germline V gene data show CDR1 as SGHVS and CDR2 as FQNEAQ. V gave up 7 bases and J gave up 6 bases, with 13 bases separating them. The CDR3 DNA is TGTGCCAGCACCCCGGGGGATCTCAATGAGCAGTTCTTC. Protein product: CASTPGDLNEQFF.

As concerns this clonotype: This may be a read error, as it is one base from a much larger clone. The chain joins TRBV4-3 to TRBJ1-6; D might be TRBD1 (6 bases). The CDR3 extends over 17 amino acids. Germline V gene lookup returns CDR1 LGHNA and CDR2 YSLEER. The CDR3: CASSPSTNRVYNLPLHF. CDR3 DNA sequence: TGCGCCAGCAGCCCCTCTACGAACAGGGTGTATAATTTACCCCTCCACTTT.

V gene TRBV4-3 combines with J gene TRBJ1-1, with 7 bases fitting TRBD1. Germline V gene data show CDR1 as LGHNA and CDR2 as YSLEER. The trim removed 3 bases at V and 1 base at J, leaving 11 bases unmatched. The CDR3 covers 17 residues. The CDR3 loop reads CASSHDDRVRENTEAFF. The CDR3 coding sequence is TGCGCCAGCAGCCACGATGACAGGGTGAGGGAGAACACTGAAGCTTTCTTT.

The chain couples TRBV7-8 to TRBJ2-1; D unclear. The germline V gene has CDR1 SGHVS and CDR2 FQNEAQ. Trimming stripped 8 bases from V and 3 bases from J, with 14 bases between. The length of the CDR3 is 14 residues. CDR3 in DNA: TGTGCCAGCTCAACGGGCAGAAACTACAATGAGCAGTTCTTC. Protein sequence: CASSTGRNYNEQFF.

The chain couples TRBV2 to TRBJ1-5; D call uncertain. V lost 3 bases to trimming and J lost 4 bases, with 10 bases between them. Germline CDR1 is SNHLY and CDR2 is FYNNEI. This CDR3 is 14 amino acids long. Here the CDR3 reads CASSDDFRNQPQHF. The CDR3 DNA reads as TGTGCCAGCAGTGACGATTTCCGGAATCAGCCCCAGCATTTT.

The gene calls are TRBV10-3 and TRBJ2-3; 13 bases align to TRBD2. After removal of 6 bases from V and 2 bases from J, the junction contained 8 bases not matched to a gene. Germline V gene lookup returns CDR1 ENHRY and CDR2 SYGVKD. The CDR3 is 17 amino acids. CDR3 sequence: CAIRTKTSGGATDTQYF. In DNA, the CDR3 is TGTGCCATCAGGACGAAAACTAGCGGGGGGGCCACAGATACGCAGTATTTT.

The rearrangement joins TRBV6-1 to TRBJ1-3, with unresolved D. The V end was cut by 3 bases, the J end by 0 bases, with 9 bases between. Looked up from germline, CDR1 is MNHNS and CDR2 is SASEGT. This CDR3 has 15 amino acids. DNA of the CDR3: TGTGCCAGCAGTGATCGGCCCTTCTCTGGAAACACCATATATTTT. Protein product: CASSDRPFSGNTIYF.